Listed here are 9 T cell receptor beta chains from one sample, sequenced in a study of CD8+ T cells in alopecia areata. Treatment defined: oral pan-JAK inhibitor, 5-10 mg twice daily. RNA was extracted and reverse transcribed into cDNA as the sequencing template. Using immunoSEQ multiplex PCR, the repertoire was profiled, and TCRdb retains in-frame clones only, with some absent. The sample holds 200,000 to 250,000 clones, 35% to 45% seen once. The specimen was CD4+ T cells sorted from blood, collected at roughly week 30, from a patient treated with tofacitinib. These receptors were obtained from a human donor with alopecia areata.

The V and J genes are TRBV7-9 and TRBJ1-1, with a weak D call TRBD1 (6 bases). Germline lookup yields CDR1 SEHNR and CDR2 FQNEAQ (reference sequence). The CDR3 consists of 15 residues. The V end was cut by 5 bases, the J end by 1 base, with 14 bases between. In DNA form, the CDR3 reads TGTGCCAGCAGCGCGCGACAGGAGCGGAACACTGAAGCTTTCTTT. Translation: CASSARQERNTEAFF.

This clone appeared a few times. The rearrangement links TRBV10-3 to TRBJ1-2; 10 bases match TRBD1. V shed 10 bases and J 5 bases; nucleotides not matched to a gene: 10. CDR3 size: 14 residues. Looked up from germline, CDR1 is ENHRY and CDR2 is SYGVKD. CDR3 coding DNA: TGTGCCACCGAGAGGGACAGGGGAAGTTATGGCTACACCTTC. Protein product: CATERDRGSYGYTF.

This clone was seen at least ten times. The V call is TRBV7-3, the J call TRBJ1-1, with TRBD1 identical over 9 bases. The CDR3 is 14 residues long. V lost 0 bases and J lost 8; bases outside the gene matches: 4. CDR1 and CDR2 (germline): SGHTA, FQGTGA. This CDR3 is CASSLTGTGKEAFF. As DNA, the CDR3 is TGTGCCAGCAGCTTAACCGGGACAGGGAAAGAAGCTTTCTTT.

The genes are TRBV30 and TRBJ2-3; D not certain. CDR3 length: 15 amino acids. The germline V and J ends were trimmed by 0 bases and 2 bases, with 12 bases remaining between them. Germline CDR1 reads GTSNPN; CDR2 reads SVGIG (reference sequence). CDR3 nucleotide sequence: TGTGCCTGGAGTGTTGGTAGCTACTACACAGATACGCAGTATTTT. Protein product: CAWSVGSYYTDTQYF.

The chain joins TRBV5-1 to TRBJ2-5; 8 bases are shared with TRBD2. The V gene's germline CDR1 is SGHRS and CDR2 YFSETQ. Losses at the gene ends were 6 bases for V and 5 bases for J; bases not matched to a gene: 12. The CDR3 sequence is 15 residues long. CDR3 protein: CASTPGVAGSETQYF. As DNA, the CDR3 is TGCGCCAGCACCCCAGGGGTAGCGGGATCCGAGACCCAGTACTTC.

The gene calls are TRBV29-1 and TRBJ2-2, with no clear D. Germline CDR1 is SQVTM and CDR2 is ANQGSEA. CDR3 length equals 14 residues. Trimming removed 3 bases from V and 1 base from J, with 9 bases in between. The CDR3 coding sequence is TGCAGCGTTGAGGCAGAGAAGAACACCGGGGAGCTGTTTTTT. The encoded protein is CSVEAEKNTGELFF.

V and J are TRBV27 and TRBJ1-5; D ambiguous. Trimming stripped 2 bases from V and 3 bases from J, with 5 bases between. In germline, CDR1 is MNHEY, CDR2 SMNVEV (reference sequence). The CDR3 spans 13 residues. Here the CDR3 reads CASSLTLNQPQHF. For the CDR3, the DNA is TGTGCCAGCAGTTTAACCCTCAATCAGCCCCAGCATTTT.

The V and J genes are TRBV11-2 and TRBJ2-3; 11 nucleotides agree with TRBD2. V lost 1 base to trimming and J lost 6 bases; unmatched junction nucleotides: 6. The CDR3 has 16 residues. Per germline, CDR1 SGHAT and CDR2 FQNNGV. Here the CDR3 DNA reads TGTGCCAGCAGCTTAGGTCTAGCGGGGGGCGGCGATACGCAGTATTTT. Protein product: CASSLGLAGGGDTQYF.

The chain joins TRBV5-6 to TRBJ1-1; D perhaps matches TRBD1 (6 bases). CDR3 length equals 12 residues. Trimming removed 3 bases at V and 3 bases at J, with 6 bases between. The germline V gene has CDR1 SGHDT and CDR2 YYEEEE. The CDR3 sequence is CASSSGDTEAFF. The CDR3 region has the DNA TGTGCCAGCAGCTCAGGGGACACTGAAGCTTTCTTT.